This T cell receptor (beta chain) was found in a study of PD-1 blockade in classical Hodgkin lymphoma. TCRdb's copy holds only in-frame clones and misses some; the assay was immunoSEQ multiplex PCR. This table has tens of thousands of clones, more than 80% appearing once. Time point of the sample: cycle 4 day 1 (C4D1), after 6 weeks of nivolumab. The patients all showed relapse after autologous stem cell transplantation, while their brentuximab vedotin exposure varied. The CDR3 is made up of 16 amino acids. Per germline, CDR1 SNHLY and CDR2 FYNNEI. Losses at the gene ends were 1 base for V and 8 bases for J; bases not matched to a gene: 11.

The V gene is TRBV2, the J gene TRBJ2-1; 7 bases match TRBD2. The sequence was collected from a human donor with classical Hodgkin lymphoma. The sequencing used peripheral blood mononuclear cells (PBMCs), collected before the fourth cycle of nivolumab. CDR3 sequence: CASSEGLAGDIDEQFF. The CDR3 DNA sequence: TGTGCCAGCAGTGAAGGTCTGGCGGGAGATATAGATGAGCAGTTCTTC.